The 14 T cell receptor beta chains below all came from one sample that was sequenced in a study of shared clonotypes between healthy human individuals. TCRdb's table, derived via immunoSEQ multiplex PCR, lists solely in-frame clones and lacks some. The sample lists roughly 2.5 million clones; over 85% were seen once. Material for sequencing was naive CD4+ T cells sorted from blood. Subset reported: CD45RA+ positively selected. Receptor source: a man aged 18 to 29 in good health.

This CDR3 is CASSPGTGRDTGELFF. The CDR3 DNA is TGTGCCAGCAGTCCGGGGACAGGGCGGGACACCGGGGAGCTGTTTTTT. J is TRBJ2-2 and V is TRBV27; 9 bases fit TRBD1. The germline V gene encodes CDR1 MNHEY and CDR2 SMNVEV (reference sequence). This CDR3 is built from 16 residues. J was trimmed by 3 bases and V by 5 bases; bases with no gene match: 7.

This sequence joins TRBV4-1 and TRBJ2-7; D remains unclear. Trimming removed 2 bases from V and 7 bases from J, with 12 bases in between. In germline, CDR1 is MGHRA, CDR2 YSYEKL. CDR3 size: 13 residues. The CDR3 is CASSQPNGAEQYF. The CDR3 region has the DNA TGCGCCAGCAGCCAACCCAACGGCGCAGAGCAGTACTTC.

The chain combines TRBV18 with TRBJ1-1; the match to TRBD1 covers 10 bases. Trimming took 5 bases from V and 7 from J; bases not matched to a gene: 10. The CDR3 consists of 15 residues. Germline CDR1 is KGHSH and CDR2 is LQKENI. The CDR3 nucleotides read TGTGCCAGCTCATATGGACAGGGGGGAATGGGTGAAGCTTTCTTT. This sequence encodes CASSYGQGGMGEAFF.

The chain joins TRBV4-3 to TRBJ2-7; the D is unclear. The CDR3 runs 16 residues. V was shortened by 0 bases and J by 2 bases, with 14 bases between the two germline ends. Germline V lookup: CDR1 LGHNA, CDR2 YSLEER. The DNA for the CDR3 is TGCGCCAGCAGCCAAGATCTCCTGACGGGTCCCTACGAGCAGTACTTC. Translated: CASSQDLLTGPYEQYF.

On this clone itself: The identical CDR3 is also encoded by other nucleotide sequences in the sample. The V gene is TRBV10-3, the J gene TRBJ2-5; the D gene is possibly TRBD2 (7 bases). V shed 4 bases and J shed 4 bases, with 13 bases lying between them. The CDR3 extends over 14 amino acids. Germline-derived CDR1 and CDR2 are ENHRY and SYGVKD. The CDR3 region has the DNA TGTGCCATCAGTGGAGGGGGGGGGCGAGAGACCCAGTACTTC. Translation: CAISGGGGRETQYF.

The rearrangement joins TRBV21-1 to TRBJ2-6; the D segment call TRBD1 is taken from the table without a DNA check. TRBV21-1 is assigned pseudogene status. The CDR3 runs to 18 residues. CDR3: CASSNRTGATSGANVLTF. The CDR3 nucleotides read TGTGCCAGCAGCAATAGGACAGGGGCAACCTCTGGGGCCAACGTCCTGACTTTC.

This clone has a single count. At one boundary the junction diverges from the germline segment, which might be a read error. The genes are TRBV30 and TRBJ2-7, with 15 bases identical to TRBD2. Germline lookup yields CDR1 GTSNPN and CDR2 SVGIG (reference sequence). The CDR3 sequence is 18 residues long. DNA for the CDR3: TGTGCTTGGAGTGCCCCGGGACTAGCGGGAGGCCACCGATTGGGGCAGTACTTC. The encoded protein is CAWSAPGLAGGHRLGQYF.

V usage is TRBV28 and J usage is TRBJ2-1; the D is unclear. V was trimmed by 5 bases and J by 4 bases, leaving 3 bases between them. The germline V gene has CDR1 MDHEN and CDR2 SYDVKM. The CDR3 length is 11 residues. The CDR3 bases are TGTGCCAGCAGTCCGTACAATGAGCAGTTCTTC. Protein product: CASSPYNEQFF.

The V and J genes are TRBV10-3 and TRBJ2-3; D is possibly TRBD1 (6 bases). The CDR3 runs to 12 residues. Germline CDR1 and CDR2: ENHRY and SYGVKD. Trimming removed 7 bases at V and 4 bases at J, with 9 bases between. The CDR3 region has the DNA TGTGCCATCAACAAGGGGGCAGATACGCAGTATTTT. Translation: CAINKGADTQYF.

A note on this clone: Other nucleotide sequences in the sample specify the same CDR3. CDR3 in DNA: TGTGCCAGCAGCCCCCAGGGGGGGTCCGGGGAGCTGTTTTTT. It specifies CASSPQGGSGELFF. This chain connects TRBV9 to TRBJ2-2; D may match TRBD1 or TRBD2 (7 bases each). The CDR3 runs 14 residues. Germline V gene lookup returns CDR1 SGDLS and CDR2 YYNGEE. V shed 4 bases and J shed 6 bases, with 13 bases lying between them. Together with reference TRBV9 and TRBJ2-2, the CDR3 gives the full variable domain: DSGVTQTPKHLITATGQRVTLRCSPRSGDLSVYWYQQSLDQGLQFLIQYYNGEERAKGNILERFSAQQFPDLHSELNLSSLELGDSALYFCASSPQGGSGELFFGEGSRLTVL.

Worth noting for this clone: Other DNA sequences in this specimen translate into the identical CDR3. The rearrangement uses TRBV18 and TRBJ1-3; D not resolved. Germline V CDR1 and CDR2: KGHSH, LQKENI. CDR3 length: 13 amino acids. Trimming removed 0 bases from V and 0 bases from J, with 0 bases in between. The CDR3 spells CASSPPSGNTIYF. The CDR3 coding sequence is TGTGCCAGCTCACCACCCTCTGGAAACACCATATATTTT. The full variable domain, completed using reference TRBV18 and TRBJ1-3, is NAGVMQNPRHLVRRRGQEARLRCSPMKGHSHVYWYRQLPEEGLKFMVYLQKENIIDESGMPKERFSAEFPKEGPSILRIQQVVRGDSAAYFCASSPPSGNTIYFGEGSWLTVV.

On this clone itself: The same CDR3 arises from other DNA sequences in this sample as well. CDR3 sequence (DNA): TGTGCCAGCACCCCGACTAGCGGGAACTACGAGCAGTACTTC. The encoded protein is CASTPTSGNYEQYF. The V call is TRBV7-2, the J call TRBJ2-7; TRBD2 agrees at 11 bases. CDR3 length: 14 amino acids. V lost 7 bases to trimming and J lost 3 bases; unmatched junction nucleotides: 5. Germline CDR1 SGHTA, CDR2 FQGNSA.

CDR3 amino acids: CASSFLGGGNQPQHF. In DNA form, the CDR3 reads TGTGCCAGCAGTTTCCTTGGGGGTGGCAATCAGCCCCAGCATTTT. The chain carries TRBV28 and TRBJ1-5; weak D call: TRBD1 (5 bases). The V and J ends lost 3 bases and 2 bases respectively, with 11 bases between them. This CDR3 is built from 15 residues. The germline CDR1 and CDR2 sequences are MDHEN and SYDVKM.

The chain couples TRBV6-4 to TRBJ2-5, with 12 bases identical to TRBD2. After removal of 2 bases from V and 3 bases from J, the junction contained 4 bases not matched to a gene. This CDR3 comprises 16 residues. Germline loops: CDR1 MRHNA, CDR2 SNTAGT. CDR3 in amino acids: CASSDPTSGRKETQYF. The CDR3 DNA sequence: TGTGCCAGCAGTGACCCAACTAGCGGGAGGAAAGAGACCCAGTACTTC.